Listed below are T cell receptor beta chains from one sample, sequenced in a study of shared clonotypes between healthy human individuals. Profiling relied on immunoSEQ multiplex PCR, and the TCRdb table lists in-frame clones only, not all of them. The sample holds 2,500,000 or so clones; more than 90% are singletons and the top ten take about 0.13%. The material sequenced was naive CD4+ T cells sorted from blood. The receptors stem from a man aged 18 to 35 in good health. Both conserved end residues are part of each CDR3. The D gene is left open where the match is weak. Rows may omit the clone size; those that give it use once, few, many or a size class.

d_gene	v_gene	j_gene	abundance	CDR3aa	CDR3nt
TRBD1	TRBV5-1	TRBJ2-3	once	CASSTRQGNLADTQYF	TGCGCCAGCAGCACTAGACAGGGCAATCTCGCAGATACGCAGTATTTT
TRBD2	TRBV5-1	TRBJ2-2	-	CASSEGLAVNTGELFF	TGCGCCAGCAGCGAGGGACTAGCAGTAAACACCGGGGAGCTGTTTTTT
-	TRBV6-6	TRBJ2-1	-	CASSYSAGSEQFF	TGTGCCAGCAGTTACTCGGCGGGCTCTGAGCAGTTCTTC
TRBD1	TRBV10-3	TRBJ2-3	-	CAIRGPTGKDMTDTQYF	TGTGCCATCAGGGGACCGACAGGGAAGGATATGACGGATACGCAGTATTTT
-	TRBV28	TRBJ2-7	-	CASSRTGAVTYEQYF	TGTGCCAGCAGCCGGACCGGGGCAGTAACTTACGAGCAGTACTTC
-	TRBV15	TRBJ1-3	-	CATSTRGSTSGNTIYF	TGTGCCACCAGCACAAGGGGCTCAACCTCTGGAAACACCATATATTTT
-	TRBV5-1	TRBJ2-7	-	CASRRSGDPSLPYEQYF	TGCGCCAGCAGGAGATCCGGGGACCCTTCACTCCCCTACGAGCAGTACTTC
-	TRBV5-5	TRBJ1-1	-	CASSLALGGTEAFF	TGTGCCAGCAGCTTGGCCTTAGGGGGTACTGAAGCTTTCTTT
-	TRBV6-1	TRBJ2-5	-	CASAQLQETQYF	TGTGCCAGTGCCCAGCTCCAAGAGACCCAGTACTTC
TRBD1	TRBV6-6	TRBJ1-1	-	CASKTGGAFSEAFF	TGTGCCAGCAAAACAGGGGGCGCTTTCTCTGAAGCTTTCTTT
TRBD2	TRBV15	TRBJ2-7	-	CATSRDSGWGLAPEQYF	TGTGCCACCAGCAGAGATAGCGGGTGGGGACTAGCACCCGAGCAGTACTTC
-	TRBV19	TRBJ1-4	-	CASSMGEKLFF	TGTGCCAGTAGTATGGGTGAAAAACTGTTTTTT
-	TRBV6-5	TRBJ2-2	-	CASSRSFAGELFF	TGTGCCAGCAGTCGGAGCTTCGCCGGGGAGCTGTTTTTT
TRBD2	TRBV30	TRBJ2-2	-	CAWSIRTSGGNTGELFF	TGTGCCTGGAGTATTAGGACTAGCGGAGGGAACACCGGGGAGCTGTTTTTT
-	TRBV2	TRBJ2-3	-	CASSVDQGTTDTQYF	TGTGCCAGCAGTGTGGACCAGGGGACCACAGATACGCAGTATTTT
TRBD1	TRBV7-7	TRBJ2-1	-	CASSFRQGTDEQFF	TGTGCTAGCAGCTTTAGACAGGGGACTGATGAGCAGTTCTTC
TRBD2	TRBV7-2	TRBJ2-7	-	CASSFRLAGGSYEQYF	TGTGCCAGCAGCTTTCGACTAGCGGGAGGGTCCTACGAGCAGTACTTC
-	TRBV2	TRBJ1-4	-	CASSGKTGPNEKLFF	TGTGCCAGCAGCGGGAAGACAGGCCCTAATGAAAAACTGTTTTTT
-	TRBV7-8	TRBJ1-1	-	CASSLAVTNTEAFF	TGTGCCAGCAGCTTAGCCGTCACGAACACTGAAGCTTTCTTT
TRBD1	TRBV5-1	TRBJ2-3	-	CASSRGTGGYLVDTQYF	TGCGCCAGCAGCAGGGGGACAGGGGGCTATCTTGTGGATACGCAGTATTTT
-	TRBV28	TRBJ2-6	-	CASSFVGPLAGANVLTF	TGTGCCAGCAGTTTTGTGGGTCCCTTGGCGGGGGCCAACGTCCTGACTTTC
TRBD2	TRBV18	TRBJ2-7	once	CASSASGIPTSEQYF	TGTGCCAGCTCAGCTAGCGGGATCCCTACGAGTGAGCAGTACTTC
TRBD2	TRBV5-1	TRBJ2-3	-	CASSGTSGSTDTQYF	TGCGCCAGCAGCGGAACTAGCGGTAGCACAGATACGCAGTATTTT
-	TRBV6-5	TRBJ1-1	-	CASRWESTEAFF	TGTGCCAGCAGATGGGAATCCACTGAAGCTTTCTTT
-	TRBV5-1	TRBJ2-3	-	CASSSGLGTDTQYF	TGCGCCAGCAGCTCAGGGTTAGGCACAGATACGCAGTATTTT
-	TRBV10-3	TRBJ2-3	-	CATQQILTDTQYF	TGTGCCACGCAACAGATCCTCACAGATACGCAGTATTTT
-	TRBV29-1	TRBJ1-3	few	CSVETGNTIYF	TGCAGCGTTGAAACTGGAAACACCATATATTTT
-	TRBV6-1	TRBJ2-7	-	CASIQGGLTNYEQYF	TGTGCCAGCATCCAAGGGGGACTTACTAACTACGAGCAGTACTTC
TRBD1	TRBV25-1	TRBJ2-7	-	CASRTGTGNEQYF	TGTGCCAGCAGAACCGGGACAGGGAACGAGCAGTACTTC
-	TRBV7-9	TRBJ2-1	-	CASKSRGHSNEQFF	TGTGCCAGCAAGAGTCGGGGGCACAGCAATGAGCAGTTCTTC
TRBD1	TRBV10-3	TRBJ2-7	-	CAITKAPGQGSPYEQYF	TGTGCCATCACCAAAGCCCCGGGACAGGGGTCGCCCTACGAGCAGTACTTC
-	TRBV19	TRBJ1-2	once	CASSIAHLNYGYTF	TGTGCCAGTAGTATAGCCCACCTTAACTATGGCTACACCTTC
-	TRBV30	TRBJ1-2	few	CAWRGQGDGYTF	TGTGCCTGGAGGGGGCAAGGCGATGGCTACACCTTC
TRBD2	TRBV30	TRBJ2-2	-	CACARGEYTGELFF	TGTGCCTGTGCTCGGGGGGAATACACCGGGGAGCTGTTTTTT
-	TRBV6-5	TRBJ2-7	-	CASRKDTKSYEQYF	TGTGCCAGCAGAAAAGACACAAAATCCTACGAGCAGTACTTC
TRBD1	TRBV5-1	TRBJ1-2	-	CASSPGQGIGYTF	TGCGCCAGCAGCCCAGGACAGGGCATAGGCTACACCTTC
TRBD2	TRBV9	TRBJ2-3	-	CASSATSVGTDTQYF	TGTGCCAGCAGCGCGACTAGCGTCGGCACAGATACGCAGTATTTT